This T cell receptor beta chain was recovered during a study of graft-versus-host responses after intestinal transplantation (dated by TCRdb to 2020 to 2022). Background on the whole study: Recipients received multivisceral, liver-intestinal, or isolated intestinal transplants. Every recipient was given anti-thymocyte globulin induction, followed by about three years of maintenance tacrolimus and steroids. Samples from a few later patients were sequenced in-house on an Illumina MiSeq with MiXCR processing rather than by the commercial service. The cohort enrolled around 25 intestinal transplant recipients including one retransplant, and a few patients lacking pretransplant specimens were excluded. Donor T cell macrochimerism was defined as a peak of at least 4% donor T cells among recipient peripheral blood mononuclear cells. To identify alloreactive clones, pre-transplant mixed lymphocyte reaction products were sequenced and then compared with unstimulated pre-transplant donor and recipient T cells. Bulk TCR-beta CDR3 sequencing was used to track graft-versus-host and host-versus-graft alloreactive T cell clones in the graft, circulation and bone marrow after intestinal transplantation.

Results the study describes overall, beyond this receptor: Conclusions were limited by the relatively low number and heterogeneity of intestinal transplant patients. GvH clones were detected in recipient bone marrow, and some appeared earlier in ileal mucosa or blood, consistent with an intestinal mucosal origin. In patients with donor T cell macrochimerism, the allografts had high GvH to HvG T cell clonal ratios. Early after transplant, declines in HvG clones were associated with peak levels of circulating GvH clones.

Blood samples were collected up to 4 times in the first month after transplant and then at least monthly when available. This clone showed up just once. Its antigen has not been determined. No per-base quality is available; no much larger clone lies one base away. V has 1 base trimmed and J has 6 bases trimmed; junction bases matching no gene number 3. Including the terminal cysteine and phenylalanine, the CDR3 comprises 13 residues. Only the CDR3 DNA stays, 39 bases, in frame from base 1. The germline V gene sets CDR1 to SGHVS and CDR2 to FQNEAQ. Library method: the immunoSEQ multiplex PCR assay. Adaptive Biotechnologies carried out high-throughput TCR-beta CDR3 sequencing of genomic DNA for most patients. The authors' pipeline ran thus. TCR sequencing data for approximately 19 patients were retrieved from Adaptive's ImmunoSEQ software; a few other patients were processed with MiXCR and VDJtools. Because the origin of CDR3 nucleotide sequences shared between donor and recipient could not be assigned, those sequences were removed. Alloreactive clones required at least 2-fold expansion over unstimulated cells and minimum CFSE-low frequency of 0.002% (template counts) or 0.001% (read counts). Mappable clones were those detected in sequenced pre-transplant spleen, lymph node, or MLR CFSE-low populations of the donor or recipient. Cumulative frequency of alloreactive clones was calculated as a percentage of all sequences weighted by copy number. Sourced from immuneACCESS, this table was stored by TCRdb with only in-frame sequences that have V and J called. A share of the clones is absent; for the studies checked, an unresolved V gene accounts for under half, and the remainder has no known explanation. That table supplies the V and J calls and clone size; D and trimming were determined from the DNA. The sample data list more than 50,000 clones, and around 91% of these were observed just once. The biggest ten clones account for roughly 2.7% of the sample.

The TCR was taken from a human patient who received an intestinal transplant, so some T cells may come from the graft donor. The chain uses TRBV7-8 and TRBJ2-7; 7 bases in the middle match TRBD1. This sample comprised PBMCs, obtained about 120 days after intestinal transplantation. The CDR3 region: CASSLVQGSEQYF. The nucleotides read TGTGCCAGCAGCTTAGTACAGGGGAGCGAGCAGTACTTC.